The entry that follows covers one T cell receptor (beta chain) sequence. Its target is not known. CDR1 is SGHNT and CDR2 is YYREEE in the germline V gene (reference sequence). The V end was cut by 0 bases, the J end by 5 bases, with 8 bases between. This CDR3 is 14 amino acids long. Clones were sequenced by immunoSEQ multiplex PCR, and TCRdb holds only the in-frame ones, with some missing. The sample includes about 5,100 clones, 65% to 75% of them seen just once. These data belong to a study of CD8 T cell repertoires and HIV-1 epitope variants. Turning to the study itself: Enriched T cells were co-cultured with equal numbers of autologous T cell-negative antigen-presenting cells. An uncultured baseline aliquot held 1M T cells. Broader study findings: Nine antigen-specific TCR beta clonotypes were found; about 6 seemed cross-reactive to variants. Beta chains alone show antigen proliferation, not cytokine profile or function.

This sequence was found in a male donor with HIV. V and J are TRBV5-4 and TRBJ2-2; D may be TRBD2 (5 bases). Sequenced sample: cultured CD8+ T cells derived from PBMCs. The CDR3: CASSLATGTGELFF. For the CDR3, the DNA is TGTGCCAGCAGCTTGGCCACGGGGACCGGGGAGCTGTTTTTT.